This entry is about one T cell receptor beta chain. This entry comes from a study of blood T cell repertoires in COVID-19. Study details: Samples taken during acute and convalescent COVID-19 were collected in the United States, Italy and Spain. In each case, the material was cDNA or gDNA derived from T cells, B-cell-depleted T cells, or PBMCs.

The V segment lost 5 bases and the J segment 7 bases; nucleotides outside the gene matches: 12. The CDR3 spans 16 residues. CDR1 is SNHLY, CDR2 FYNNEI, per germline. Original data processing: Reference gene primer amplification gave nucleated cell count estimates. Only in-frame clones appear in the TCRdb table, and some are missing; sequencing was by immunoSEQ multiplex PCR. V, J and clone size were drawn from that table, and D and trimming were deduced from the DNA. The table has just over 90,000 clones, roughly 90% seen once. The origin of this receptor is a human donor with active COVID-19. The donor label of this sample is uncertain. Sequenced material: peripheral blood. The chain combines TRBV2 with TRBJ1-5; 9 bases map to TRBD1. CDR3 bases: TGTGCCAGCAGTCTTGGGACAGGGAGTTCGGGGCAGCCCCAGCATTTT. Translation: CASSLGTGSSGQPQHF.